This T cell receptor (beta chain) was identified in a study of T cell clonality in common variable immunodeficiency. The trim removed 1 base at V and 3 bases at J, leaving 10 bases unmatched. Germline assignment: CDR1 GTSNPN and CDR2 SVGIG (reference sequence). CDR3 length: 17 residues. This clone was seen repeatedly, ten times or more. The missing CDR3 end, 3 residues past where the read stops, is filled in from the germline J gene. TCRdb's copy holds only in-frame clones and misses some; the assay was immunoSEQ multiplex PCR. The sample contains under 45,000 clones, none of them singletons. The receptor comes from a person aged 18-69 years in good health. This chain connects TRBV30 to TRBJ1-5, with 9 nucleotides matching TRBD1. The sequencing input was peripheral blood mononuclear cells. CDR3 in amino acids: CAWSARGQGPFNQPQHF. The CDR3 bases that were read are TGTGCCTGGAGTGCCCGGGGACAGGGCCCTTTCAATCAGCCC.